A single T cell receptor (beta chain) is shown here with its context. The data stem from a study of blood T cell repertoires in COVID-19. Study-level information: Both acute and convalescent COVID-19 samples were obtained from the United States, Italy and Spain. Nucleic acid was either cDNA or gDNA, and it came from T cells, B-cell-depleted T cells, or PBMCs.

As handled by the study authors: Estimation of nucleated cell counts was performed using reference gene primer amplification. Assay used: immunoSEQ multiplex PCR; TCRdb lists only in-frame clones, some missing. The V and J calls and clone size are taken from that table; D and trimming were inferred from the DNA. The data contain 150,000 to 200,000 clones, around 83% of them singletons. The CDR3 loop spans 15 amino acids. V shed 5 bases and J shed 4 bases, with 14 bases lying between them. Germline CDR1 SGHTA, CDR2 FQGTGA. This receptor was taken from a woman between 65 and 79 years old who had recovered from COVID-19. Sequencing input: peripheral blood. The V and J genes are TRBV7-3 and TRBJ2-2, with D perhaps matching TRBD1 (7 bases). The CDR3 DNA follows: TGTGCCAGCAGCCGACAGGGAGGAGGCACCGGGGAGCTGTTTTTT. This codes for CASSRQGGGTGELFF. Full variable domain (remainder filled in from reference TRBV7-3 and TRBJ2-2): GAGVSQTPSNKVTEKGKYVELRCDPISGHTALYWYRQSLGQGPEFLIYFQGTGAADDSGLPNDRFFAVRPEGSVSTLKIQRTERGDSAVYLCASSRQGGGTGELFFGEGSRLTVL.